Below, one T cell receptor beta chain is given with its context. The antigen is unknown. The sample originates from a study of cytomegalovirus exposure and HLA in healthy donors. Study context: From HLA-typed donors, an early data release held approximately 85 million unique TCRs. Study conclusions and caveats: In a later analysis, parvovirus B19, influenza, CMV and Epstein-Barr virus appeared linked to several top co-occurrence clusters.

Vbeta (60) and Jbeta (13) primers were used in the PCR. The repertoire was sequenced with immunoSEQ multiplex PCR; TCRdb's copy has only in-frame clones and lacks some. The sample yields about 140,000 clones, about 80% seen once. CDR1 is SGHVS and CDR2 is FNYEAQ in the germline V gene. The CDR3 loop spans 15 amino acids. The trim removed 5 bases at V and 1 base at J, leaving 7 bases unmatched. The sequencing sample was made of PBMCs. The V and J genes are TRBV7-6 and TRBJ2-7; 8 bases match TRBD2. The clonotype was recovered from a male donor in good health and CMV-seropositive. CDR3 sequence: CASSAGASGSYEQYF. CDR3 DNA: TGTGCCAGCAGCGCCGGGGCTAGCGGGTCCTACGAGCAGTACTTC.